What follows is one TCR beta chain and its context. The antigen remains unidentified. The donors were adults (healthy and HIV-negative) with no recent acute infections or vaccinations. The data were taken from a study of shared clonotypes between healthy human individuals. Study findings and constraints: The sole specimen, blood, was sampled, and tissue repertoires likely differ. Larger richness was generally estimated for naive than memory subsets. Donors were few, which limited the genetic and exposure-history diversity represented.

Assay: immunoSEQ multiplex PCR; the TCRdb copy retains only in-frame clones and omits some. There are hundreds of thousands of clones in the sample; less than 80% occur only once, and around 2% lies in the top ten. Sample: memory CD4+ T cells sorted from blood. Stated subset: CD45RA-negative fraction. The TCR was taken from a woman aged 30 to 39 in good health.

The DNA for the CDR3 is TGTGCCAGCAGCTTAGTTGGGACTAGCGGGAGAGGAGAGACCCAGTACTTC. This sequence encodes CASSLVGTSGRGETQYF. This rearrangement joins TRBV7-9 to TRBJ2-5, with TRBD2 matching 14 bases. Germline CDR1 SEHNR, CDR2 FQNEAQ (reference sequence). The CDR3 runs to 17 residues. The J segment lost 4 bases and the V segment lost 1 base, leaving 5 bases of the junction unmatched.